The following is a T cell receptor beta chain sequence with its context. Its cognate antigen is unknown. Trimming left V 4 bases short and J 8 bases short, with 15 bases between. The CDR3 totals 14 residues. Looked up from germline, CDR1 is SNHLY and CDR2 is FYNNEI. The data originate from a study of OX40 agonist ivuxolimab in advanced cancers. The study's findings and limits: There were, on average, more expanded clones in CD8+ T cells than in CD4+.

The table came from immunoSEQ multiplex PCR; TCRdb's copy has only in-frame clones and leaves some out. The data contain approximately 82,000 clones, roughly 85% of them singletons. The sample here was CD4+ or CD8+ T cells sorted from blood, taken in a trial of the OX40 agonist ivuxolimab. The rearrangement uses TRBV2 and TRBJ2-1; TRBD2 is a possible D gene (6 bases). The clonotype comes from an adult with an advanced solid tumor such as melanoma, head and neck, liver or kidney cancer. The CDR3 spells CASSGRRENDEQFF. The CDR3 DNA reads TGTGCCAGCAGTGGGAGGAGGGAAAACGATGAGCAGTTCTTC.